A selection of T cell receptor beta chains follows, all from one sample in a study of cytomegalovirus exposure and HLA in healthy donors. Using immunoSEQ multiplex PCR, the repertoire was profiled, and TCRdb retains in-frame clones only, with some absent. The profile shows 190,000 or so clones, around 82% of them singletons. The sample comprised PBMCs. These receptors originate from a woman between 18 and 29 years old in good health and CMV-seropositive. The CDR3 runs from the conserved cysteine through the conserved F or W. A D gene is named only where the DNA matches it firmly. A row's size may be missing; if present it is once, few, many or a size class.

J: TRBJ1-1; size: .; D: .; V: TRBV29-1; DNA: TGCAGCGCCCAGGCAAGCCTGAACACTGAAGCTTTCTTT; CDR3: CSAQASLNTEAFF
J: TRBJ1-4; size: .; D: .; V: TRBV6-6; DNA: TGTGCCAGCACTGCCGGAGCCGTACCTAATGAAAAACTGTTTTTT; CDR3: CASTAGAVPNEKLFF
J: TRBJ1-4; size: .; D: TRBD1; V: TRBV23-1; DNA: TGCGCCAGCAGCCTCAGGGGGCGGAGAACTAATGAAAAACTGTTTTTT; CDR3: CASSLRGRRTNEKLFF
J: TRBJ2-2; size: .; D: .; V: TRBV5-8; DNA: TGTGCCAGCAGCTTGGTGGTTAGGAACACCGGGGAGCTGTTTTTT; CDR3: CASSLVVRNTGELFF
J: TRBJ2-7; size: .; D: TRBD1; V: TRBV29-1; DNA: TGCAGCGTTCTACAGGGGCCCTACGAGCAGTACTTC; CDR3: CSVLQGPYEQYF
J: TRBJ1-2; size: .; D: TRBD1; V: TRBV4-1; DNA: TGCGCCAGCAGCCAAGAAAGGACAGGGGGCTATAACTATGGCTACACCTTC; CDR3: CASSQERTGGYNYGYTF
J: TRBJ2-1; size: .; D: TRBD2; V: TRBV9; DNA: TGTGCCAGCAGCGTACTGACTAGCGGGGGGGCCAAAGAGCAGTTCTTC; CDR3: CASSVLTSGGAKEQFF
J: TRBJ2-7; size: .; D: .; V: TRBV15; DNA: TGTGCCACCAGCAGAGACCACTACGAGCAGTACTTC; CDR3: CATSRDHYEQYF
J: TRBJ1-2; size: .; D: TRBD1; V: TRBV2; DNA: TGTGCCAGCAGTGTGACAGGGAACTATGGCTACACCTTC; CDR3: CASSVTGNYGYTF
J: TRBJ1-2; size: .; D: .; V: TRBV29-1; DNA: TGCAGCGCCGCAAACCAGGGGTCCTTCGGCTACACCTTC; CDR3: CSAANQGSFGYTF
J: TRBJ1-1; size: .; D: .; V: TRBV2; DNA: TGTGCCAGCAGTTACACGAACACTGAAGCTTTCTTT; CDR3: CASSYTNTEAFF
J: TRBJ1-2; size: .; D: .; V: TRBV14; DNA: TGTGCCAGCAGCCTTGCGGGGGACTCTAACTATGGCTACACCTTC; CDR3: CASSLAGDSNYGYTF
J: TRBJ2-7; size: .; D: .; V: TRBV2; DNA: TGTGCCAGCAGTGAACGGGCCTCAGGGGAGCAGTACTTC; CDR3: CASSERASGEQYF
J: TRBJ2-3; size: .; D: TRBD2; V: TRBV4-1; DNA: TGCGCCAGCAGCCAAGAGAGCCCCAGCGGGGGGGACACAGATACGCAGTATTTT; CDR3: CASSQESPSGGDTDTQYF
J: TRBJ2-7; size: .; D: TRBD2; V: TRBV2; DNA: TGTGCCAGCCACCCCGCTCGGGGGGGACCCTACTACGAGCAGTACTTC; CDR3: CASHPARGGPYYEQYF
J: TRBJ2-1; size: .; D: .; V: TRBV7-3; DNA: TGTGCCAGCAGCGACGTACAGGGCCCCTACAATGAGCAGTTCTTC; CDR3: CASSDVQGPYNEQFF
J: TRBJ1-2; size: .; D: TRBD1; V: TRBV6-5; DNA: TGTGCCAGCAGGGAAGGGGGACAGGGCTCTGGCTACACCTTC; CDR3: CASREGGQGSGYTF
J: TRBJ2-5; size: .; D: TRBD1; V: TRBV28; DNA: TGTGCCAGCAGTTCCCCCGGGCAGGGGGCAGGGACCCAGTACTTC; CDR3: CASSSPGQGAGTQYF
J: TRBJ2-3; size: .; D: TRBD2; V: TRBV6-1; DNA: TGTGCCAGCAGTGAAGGTAGCGGGGAGGCAGATACGCAGTATTTT; CDR3: CASSEGSGEADTQYF
J: TRBJ2-2; size: .; D: .; V: TRBV19; DNA: TGTGCCAGTTGGCAGGGGTATAACACCGGGGAGCTGTTTTTT; CDR3: CASWQGYNTGELFF
J: TRBJ1-3; size: .; D: .; V: TRBV5-6; DNA: TGTGCCAGCAGCTTCCCCGGGGGCTCTGGAAACACCATATATTTT; CDR3: CASSFPGGSGNTIYF
J: TRBJ2-3; size: .; D: TRBD2; V: TRBV7-2; DNA: TGTGCCAGCAGCTTAGGAGCGGGGGGCCGTACGCAGTATTTT; CDR3: CASSLGAGGRTQYF
J: TRBJ2-5; size: once; D: TRBD2; V: TRBV27; DNA: TGTGCCAGCAGTTTTAGCGGGGGGCAAGAGACCCAGTACTTC; CDR3: CASSFSGGQETQYF
J: TRBJ2-3; size: .; D: TRBD2; V: TRBV7-6; DNA: TGTGCCAGCAGCTTAGTCGACGGCGGGGGTCACACAGATACGCAGTATTTT; CDR3: CASSLVDGGGHTDTQYF
J: TRBJ2-5; size: .; D: .; V: TRBV29-1; DNA: TGCAGCGTAAGACGGGGGGCCCAAGAGACCCAGTACTTC; CDR3: CSVRRGAQETQYF
J: TRBJ1-2; size: few; D: TRBD1; V: TRBV2; DNA: TGTGCCAGCACCCCGGGACAGGGTCTATACTATGGCTACACCTTC; CDR3: CASTPGQGLYYGYTF
J: TRBJ1-6; size: .; D: TRBD1; V: TRBV27; DNA: TGTGCCAGCAGTTTATACGCCGAGGGACAGGCGAATTCACCCCTCCACTTT; CDR3: CASSLYAEGQANSPLHF
J: TRBJ1-4; size: .; D: .; V: TRBV2; DNA: TGTGCCAGCAGTGCCAGGGTGTCTAATGAAAAACTGTTTTTT; CDR3: CASSARVSNEKLFF
J: TRBJ1-2; size: .; D: .; V: TRBV7-2; DNA: TGTGCCAGCAGCTTAAGTCTATCGGAGTATGGCTACACCTTC; CDR3: CASSLSLSEYGYTF
J: TRBJ2-3; size: .; D: TRBD2; V: TRBV29-1; DNA: TGCAGCGTCCAACCGAGGTTAGCGGGGGGTACAGATACGCAGTATTTT; CDR3: CSVQPRLAGGTDTQYF
J: TRBJ2-1; size: .; D: .; V: TRBV2; DNA: TGTGCCAGCAGTAAAGGGGGGCTCAATGAGCAGTTCTTC; CDR3: CASSKGGLNEQFF
J: TRBJ2-3; size: .; D: TRBD2; V: TRBV4-1; DNA: TGCGCCAGCAGTCCGGGACTAGCGCGGACTAGCACAGATACGCAGTATTTT; CDR3: CASSPGLARTSTDTQYF
J: TRBJ1-1; size: .; D: .; V: TRBV4-1; DNA: TGCGCCAGCAGCCAAGTAGGAGTTGGTCGACCGAACACTGAAGCTTTCTTT; CDR3: CASSQVGVGRPNTEAFF
J: TRBJ1-4; size: .; D: TRBD1; V: TRBV13; DNA: TGTGCCAGCAGCTACGACAGGGTAGGAGGCGGTGAAAAACTGTTTTTT; CDR3: CASSYDRVGGGEKLFF
J: TRBJ1-2; size: .; D: TRBD1; V: TRBV18; DNA: TGTGCCAGCTCACCACAGGGGGCTCCCTACAACTATGGCTACACCTTC; CDR3: CASSPQGAPYNYGYTF
J: TRBJ2-7; size: once; D: TRBD2; V: TRBV5-1; DNA: TGCGCCAGCAGCGGGGGGACTAGCGGGCCAGCCTACGAGCAGTACTTC; CDR3: CASSGGTSGPAYEQYF
J: TRBJ2-7; size: .; D: TRBD1; V: TRBV6-5; DNA: TGTGCCAGCAGTTACTCGAGTCAGGGGGCTGGCGAGCAGTACTTC; CDR3: CASSYSSQGAGEQYF
J: TRBJ2-2; size: .; D: TRBD2; V: TRBV4-1; DNA: TGCGCCAGCAGCCAAGATCCGGGCCTAGCGGGGCGAACCGGGGAGCTGTTTTTT; CDR3: CASSQDPGLAGRTGELFF
J: TRBJ1-2; size: few; D: .; V: TRBV19; DNA: TGTGCCAGTAGTCTAGGCCCTTCAGGAAGAAACTATGGCTACACCTTC; CDR3: CASSLGPSGRNYGYTF
J: TRBJ2-3; size: .; D: .; V: TRBV7-2; DNA: TGTGCCAGCAGCCCCCCAGGCGGGGGCTACTCAGATACGCAGTATTTT; CDR3: CASSPPGGGYSDTQYF
J: TRBJ2-5; size: once; D: TRBD2; V: TRBV25-1; DNA: TGTGCCAGCAGTGAATATGGGGGTAGCGGGGGGCGAGAGACCCAGTACTTC; CDR3: CASSEYGGSGGRETQYF
J: TRBJ2-5; size: .; D: TRBD2; V: TRBV2; DNA: TGTGCCAGCAGTGAAGTACGACTAGCGGGTGGAGAGACCCAGTACTTC; CDR3: CASSEVRLAGGETQYF
J: TRBJ1-5; size: .; D: TRBD1; V: TRBV7-8; DNA: TGTGCCAGCAGCTCCGGGACAGGGTTTCAGCCCCAGCATTTT; CDR3: CASSSGTGFQPQHF